The source of this T cell receptor (beta chain) is a study of cytomegalovirus exposure and HLA in healthy donors. Study findings and constraints: Solely CMV serostatus was available to characterize immune exposure. A few chains tied to CMV proved CMV antigen-specific in vitro. The authors assumed roughly uniform sequencing depth across donors for presence/absence analyses.

Germline V gene lookup returns CDR1 GTSNPN and CDR2 SVGIG (reference sequence). Trimming took 3 bases from V and 0 from J; bases not matched to a gene: 6. The CDR3 runs 16 residues. Regarding this clone: The antigen is unknown.

Primers included in the PCR were 60 Vbeta and 13 Jbeta primers. Only in-frame clones appear in the TCRdb table, and some are missing; sequencing was by immunoSEQ multiplex PCR. This table has 100,000 to 150,000 clones, roughly 74% appearing once. The receptor was derived from a woman between 50 and 59 years old in good health and CMV-seropositive. The chain couples TRBV30 to TRBJ2-2, with 8 bases fitting TRBD2. Sequencing input: PBMCs. CDR3 loop: CAWRSPGLANTGELFF. CDR3 DNA: TGTGCCTGGAGGTCTCCGGGACTAGCGAACACCGGGGAGCTGTTTTTT.